The rows below give T cell receptor beta chains drawn from one sample of a study of blood T cell repertoires in COVID-19. Assay: immunoSEQ multiplex PCR; the TCRdb copy retains only in-frame clones and omits some. The data contain 150,000 to 200,000 clones, roughly 80% of them singletons. Material for sequencing was peripheral blood. These receptors were collected from a woman aged 70-85 years with acute or convalescent COVID-19. CDR3s include the opening cysteine and the closing phenylalanine or tryptophan. The order of the fields is V gene, D gene, J gene, CDR3 protein. A D gene is named only where the DNA matches it firmly.

TRBV30	NA	TRBJ1-6	CAWSGTNSPLHF
TRBV5-1	TRBD2	TRBJ2-1	CASFPGSSGSDEQFF
TRBV24-1	NA	TRBJ1-5	CATSDPQGRPQHF
TRBV6-1	TRBD1	TRBJ2-2	CASRSGQQGTGELFF
TRBV30	NA	TRBJ1-3	CAWSVGDPRSGNTIYF
TRBV28	TRBD1	TRBJ1-3	CASTGGGLSGNTIYF
TRBV12-3/TRBV12-4	TRBD1	TRBJ1-3	CASSTGAGNTIYF
TRBV9	TRBD2	TRBJ2-1	CASSAAGGDEQFF
TRBV5-4	TRBD1	TRBJ2-7	CASSSTGMGEQYF
TRBV9	TRBD1	TRBJ1-3	CASSVSTGGFGNTIYF
TRBV5-4	TRBD1	TRBJ2-7	CASSPSTGGLYSYEQYF
TRBV5-1	TRBD2	TRBJ2-7	CASSLERGGSEQYF
TRBV19	TRBD1	TRBJ2-5	CASSGGRQGGKRETQYF
TRBV19	NA	TRBJ1-1	CASSNTANTEAFF
TRBV28	TRBD1	TRBJ2-4	CASRPATGVAKNIQYF
TRBV6-2/TRBV6-3	TRBD2	TRBJ2-3	CASSRLAGGTDTQYF
TRBV2	TRBD1	TRBJ1-2	CASSDGSGQAGHLPGPTSYGYTF
TRBV11-2	NA	TRBJ2-7	CASSHIRQATYEQYF
TRBV10-3	NA	TRBJ1-5	CASKQESNQPQHF
TRBV19	TRBD2	TRBJ2-1	CASTWTSGSNEQFF
TRBV4-3	TRBD1	TRBJ1-2	CASSQDKGADYGYTF
TRBV20-1	TRBD1	TRBJ1-1	CSASPTGVLNTEAFF
TRBV19	NA	TRBJ2-3	CASSTLVGVNPDTQYF
TRBV6-5	TRBD1	TRBJ1-3	CASKRGRVSGNTIYF
TRBV19	NA	TRBJ2-3	CASSTLTGFGTDTQYF
TRBV4-3	TRBD1	TRBJ2-2	CASSLGQGGTGELFF
TRBV6-5	NA	TRBJ1-1	CASSYSMNTEAFF
TRBV20-1	NA	TRBJ2-3	CSASRDSQYF
TRBV6-2/TRBV6-3	NA	TRBJ2-4	CASGFDRGAKNIQYF
TRBV18	TRBD2	TRBJ2-1	CASSPVAGGQFF
TRBV2	NA	TRBJ2-6	CASTGSGANVLTF
TRBV19	NA	TRBJ1-5	CASSILGSKQPQHF
TRBV5-1	NA	TRBJ2-6	CASSLGQSFLSGANVLTF
TRBV5-4	TRBD1	TRBJ2-5	CASSYGQGRRYGFQETQYF
TRBV5-1	NA	TRBJ2-5	CASSLGGAQETQYF